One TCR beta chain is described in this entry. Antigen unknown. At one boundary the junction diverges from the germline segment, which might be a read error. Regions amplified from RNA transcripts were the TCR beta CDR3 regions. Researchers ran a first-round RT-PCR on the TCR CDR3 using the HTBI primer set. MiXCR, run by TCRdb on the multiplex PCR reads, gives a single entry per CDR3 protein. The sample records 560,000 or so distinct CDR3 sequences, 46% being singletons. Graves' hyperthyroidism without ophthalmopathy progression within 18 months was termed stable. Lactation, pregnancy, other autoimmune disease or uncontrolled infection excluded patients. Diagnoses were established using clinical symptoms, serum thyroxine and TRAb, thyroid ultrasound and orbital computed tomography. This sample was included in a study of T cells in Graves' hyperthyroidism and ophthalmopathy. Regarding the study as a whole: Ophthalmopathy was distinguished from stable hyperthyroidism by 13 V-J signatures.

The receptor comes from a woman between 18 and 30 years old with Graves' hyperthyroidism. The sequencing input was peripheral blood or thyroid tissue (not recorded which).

The CDR3 here is CASSQTPGTTYERYF. CDR3 in DNA: TGCGCCAGCAGCCAGACGCCCGGGACAACTTACGAGCGGTACTTC. The genes are TRBV7-9 and TRBJ2-7; D might be TRBD1 (6 bases). Germline CDR1 SEHNR, CDR2 FQNEAQ (reference sequence). CDR3 size: 15 residues.